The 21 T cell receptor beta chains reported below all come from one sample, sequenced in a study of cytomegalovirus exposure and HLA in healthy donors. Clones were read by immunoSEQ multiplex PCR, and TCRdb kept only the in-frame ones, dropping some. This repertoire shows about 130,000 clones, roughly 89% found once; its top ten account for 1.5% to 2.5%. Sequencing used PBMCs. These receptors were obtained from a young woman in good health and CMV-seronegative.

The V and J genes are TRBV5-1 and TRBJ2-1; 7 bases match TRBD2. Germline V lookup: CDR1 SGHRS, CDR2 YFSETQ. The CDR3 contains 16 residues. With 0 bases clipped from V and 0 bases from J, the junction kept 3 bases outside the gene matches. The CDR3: CASSLVAGSSYNEQFF. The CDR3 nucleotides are TGCGCCAGCAGCTTGGTAGCGGGTAGCTCCTACAATGAGCAGTTCTTC.

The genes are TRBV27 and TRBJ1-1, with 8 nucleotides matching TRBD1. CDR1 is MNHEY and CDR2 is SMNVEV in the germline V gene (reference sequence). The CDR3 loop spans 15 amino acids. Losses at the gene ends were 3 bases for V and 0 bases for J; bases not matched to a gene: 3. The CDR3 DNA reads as TGTGCCAGCAGTTTCCGGGACAGGTTGAACACTGAAGCTTTCTTT. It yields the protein CASSFRDRLNTEAFF.

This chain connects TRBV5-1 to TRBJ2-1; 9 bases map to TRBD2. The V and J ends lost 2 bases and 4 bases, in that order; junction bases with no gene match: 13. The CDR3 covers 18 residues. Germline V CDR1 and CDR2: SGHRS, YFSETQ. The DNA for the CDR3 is TGCGCCAGCAGCTTAAGACAAACGACTAGCGGTTCGTACAATGAGCAGTTCTTC. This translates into CASSLRQTTSGSYNEQFF.

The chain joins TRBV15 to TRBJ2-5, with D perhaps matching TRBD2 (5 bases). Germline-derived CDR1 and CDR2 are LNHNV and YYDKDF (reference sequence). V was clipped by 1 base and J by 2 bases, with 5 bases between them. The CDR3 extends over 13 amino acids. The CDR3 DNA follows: TGTGCCACCAGCAGAGGGACTCAAGAGACCCAGTACTTC. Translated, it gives CATSRGTQETQYF.

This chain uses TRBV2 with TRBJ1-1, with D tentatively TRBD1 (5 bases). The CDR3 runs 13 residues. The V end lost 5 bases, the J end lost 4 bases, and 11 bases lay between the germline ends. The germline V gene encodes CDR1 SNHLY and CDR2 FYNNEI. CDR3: CASSTGGITEAFF. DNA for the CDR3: TGTGCCAGCAGTACAGGTGGGATCACTGAAGCTTTCTTT.

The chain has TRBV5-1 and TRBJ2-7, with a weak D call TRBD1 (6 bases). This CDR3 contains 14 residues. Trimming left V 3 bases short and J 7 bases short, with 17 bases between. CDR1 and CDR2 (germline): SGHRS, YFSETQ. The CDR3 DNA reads TGCGCCAGCAGCTCAGGGGACCTCATGGGGGAGCAGTACTTC. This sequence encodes CASSSGDLMGEQYF.

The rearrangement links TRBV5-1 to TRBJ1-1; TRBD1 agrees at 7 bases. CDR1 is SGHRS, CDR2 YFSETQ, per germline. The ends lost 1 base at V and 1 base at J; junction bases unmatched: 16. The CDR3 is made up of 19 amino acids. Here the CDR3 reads CASSLRRFRGTLGNTEAFF. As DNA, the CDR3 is TGCGCCAGCAGCTTGAGGAGGTTCAGGGGGACGTTAGGGAACACTGAAGCTTTCTTT.

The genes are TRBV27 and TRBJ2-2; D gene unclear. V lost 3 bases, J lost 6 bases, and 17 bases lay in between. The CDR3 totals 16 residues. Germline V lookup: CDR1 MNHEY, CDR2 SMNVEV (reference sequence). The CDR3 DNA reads TGTGCCAGCAGTTTCCGTATCTCCGTCAGGTCCGGGGAGCTGTTTTTT. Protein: CASSFRISVRSGELFF.

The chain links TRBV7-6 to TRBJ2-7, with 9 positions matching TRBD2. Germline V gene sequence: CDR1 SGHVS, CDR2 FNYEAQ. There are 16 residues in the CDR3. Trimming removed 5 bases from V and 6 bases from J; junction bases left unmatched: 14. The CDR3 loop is CASSLAYRTSVGEQYF. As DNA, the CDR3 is TGTGCCAGCAGCCTTGCATATAGGACTAGCGTAGGCGAGCAGTACTTC.

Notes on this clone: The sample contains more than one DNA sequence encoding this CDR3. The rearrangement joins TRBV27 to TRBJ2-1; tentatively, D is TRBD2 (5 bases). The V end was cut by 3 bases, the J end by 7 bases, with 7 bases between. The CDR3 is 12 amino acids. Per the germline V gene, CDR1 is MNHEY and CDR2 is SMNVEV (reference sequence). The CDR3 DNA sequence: TGTGCCAGCAGTTTGACGGGGAATGAGCAGTTCTTC. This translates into CASSLTGNEQFF.

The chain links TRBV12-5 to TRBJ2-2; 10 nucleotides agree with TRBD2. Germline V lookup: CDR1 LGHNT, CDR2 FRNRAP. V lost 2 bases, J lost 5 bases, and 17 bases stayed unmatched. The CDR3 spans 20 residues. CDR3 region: CASGLIGRGLAGVKTGELFF. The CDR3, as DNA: TGTGCTAGTGGTTTGATCGGCAGGGGGCTAGCGGGAGTAAAAACCGGGGAGCTGTTTTTT.

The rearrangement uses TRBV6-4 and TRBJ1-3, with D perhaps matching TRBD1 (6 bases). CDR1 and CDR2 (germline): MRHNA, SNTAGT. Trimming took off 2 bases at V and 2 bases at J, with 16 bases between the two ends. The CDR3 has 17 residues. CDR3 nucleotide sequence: TGTGCCAGCAGTGACGGAGGACAGAGGAGTACTGGAAACACCATATATTTT. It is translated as CASSDGGQRSTGNTIYF.

CDR3 loop: CAISDRTGGNTEAFF. CDR3 sequence (DNA): TGTGCCATCAGTGATCGGACAGGGGGGAACACTGAAGCTTTCTTT. The rearrangement joins TRBV10-3 to TRBJ1-1; 10 nucleotides line up with TRBD1. This CDR3 is built from 15 residues. The germline gives CDR1 ENHRY, CDR2 SYGVKD. V gave up 3 bases and J gave up 1 base; unmatched junction bases: 2.

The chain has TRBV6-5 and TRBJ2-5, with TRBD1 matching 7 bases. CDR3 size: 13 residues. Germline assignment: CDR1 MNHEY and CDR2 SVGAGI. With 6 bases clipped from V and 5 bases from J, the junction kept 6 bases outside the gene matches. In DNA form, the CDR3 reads TGTGCCAGCAGCTCTAGGGGGCGGGAGACCCAGTACTTC. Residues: CASSSRGRETQYF.

This CDR3 reads CASTRTGGHEQYF. The CDR3 DNA reads TGTGCCAGCACCAGGACAGGTGGACACGAGCAGTACTTC. The rearrangement links TRBV2 to TRBJ2-7; 7 nucleotides agree with TRBD1. V lost 7 bases and J lost 5; bases outside the gene matches: 8. The CDR3 spans 13 residues. From germline, CDR1 is SNHLY and CDR2 FYNNEI.

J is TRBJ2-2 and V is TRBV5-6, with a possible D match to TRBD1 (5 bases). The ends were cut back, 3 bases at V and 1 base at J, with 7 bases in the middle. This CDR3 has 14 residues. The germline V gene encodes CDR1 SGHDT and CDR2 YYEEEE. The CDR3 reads CASSSGQNTGELFF. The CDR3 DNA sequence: TGTGCCAGCAGCTCCGGACAGAACACCGGGGAGCTGTTTTTT.

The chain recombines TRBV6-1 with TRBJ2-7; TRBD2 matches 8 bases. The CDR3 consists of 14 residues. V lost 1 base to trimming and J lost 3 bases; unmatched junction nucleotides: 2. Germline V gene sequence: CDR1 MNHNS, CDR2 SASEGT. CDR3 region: CASSEETSVYEQYF. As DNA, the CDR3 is TGTGCCAGCAGTGAAGAGACTAGCGTCTACGAGCAGTACTTC.

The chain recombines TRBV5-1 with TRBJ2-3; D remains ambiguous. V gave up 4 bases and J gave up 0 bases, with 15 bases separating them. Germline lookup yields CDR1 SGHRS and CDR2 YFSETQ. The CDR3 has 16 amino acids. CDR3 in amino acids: CASSIPTDPSTDTQYF. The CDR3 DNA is TGCGCCAGCAGCATCCCAACAGATCCTAGCACAGATACGCAGTATTTT.

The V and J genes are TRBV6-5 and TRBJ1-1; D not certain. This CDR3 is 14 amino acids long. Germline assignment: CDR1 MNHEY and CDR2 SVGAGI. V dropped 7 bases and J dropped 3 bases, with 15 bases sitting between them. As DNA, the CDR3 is TGTGCCAGCACGACGGGGTATAGGGACACTGAAGCTTTCTTT. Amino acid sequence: CASTTGYRDTEAFF.

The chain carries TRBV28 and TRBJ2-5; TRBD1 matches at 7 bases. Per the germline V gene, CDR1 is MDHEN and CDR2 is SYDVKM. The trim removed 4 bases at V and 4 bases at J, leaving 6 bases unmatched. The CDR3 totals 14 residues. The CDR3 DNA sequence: TGTGCCAGCAGTTCGAGGGGGCTCGGAGAGACCCAGTACTTC. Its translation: CASSSRGLGETQYF.

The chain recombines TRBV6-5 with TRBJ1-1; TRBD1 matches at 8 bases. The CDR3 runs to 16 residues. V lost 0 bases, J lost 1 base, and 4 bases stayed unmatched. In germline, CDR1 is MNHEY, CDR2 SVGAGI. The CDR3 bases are TGTGCCAGCAGTTACTCCGCAGGGGGCCGGAACACTGAAGCTTTCTTT. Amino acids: CASSYSAGGRNTEAFF.